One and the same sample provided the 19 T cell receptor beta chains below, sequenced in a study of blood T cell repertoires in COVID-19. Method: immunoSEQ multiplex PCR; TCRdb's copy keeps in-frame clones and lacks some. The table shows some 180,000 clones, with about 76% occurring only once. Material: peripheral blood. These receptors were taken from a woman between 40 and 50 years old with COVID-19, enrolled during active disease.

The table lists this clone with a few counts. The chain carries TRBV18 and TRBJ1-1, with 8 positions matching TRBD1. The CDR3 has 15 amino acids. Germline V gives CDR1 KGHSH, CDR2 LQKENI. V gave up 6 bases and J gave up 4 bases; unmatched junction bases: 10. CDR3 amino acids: CASSPGTGRLTEAFF. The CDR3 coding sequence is TGTGCCAGCTCTCCGGGGACAGGACGGCTCACTGAAGCTTTCTTT.

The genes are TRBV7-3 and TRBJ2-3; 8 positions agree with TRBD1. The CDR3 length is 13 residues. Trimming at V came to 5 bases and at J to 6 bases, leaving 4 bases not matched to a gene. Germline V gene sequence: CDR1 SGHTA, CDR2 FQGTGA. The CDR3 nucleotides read TGTGCCAGCAGCAGACAGGGGACCGATACGCAGTATTTT. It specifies CASSRQGTDTQYF.

The CDR3 spells CAWSGLAGVVGEQFF. Here the CDR3 DNA reads TGTGCCTGGAGCGGACTAGCGGGAGTGGTCGGTGAGCAGTTCTTC. The genes are TRBV30 and TRBJ2-1, with TRBD2 identical over 13 bases. In germline, CDR1 is GTSNPN, CDR2 SVGIG (reference sequence). The length of the CDR3 is 15 residues. Germline trimming cut 3 bases from V and 9 bases from J; bases unmatched to any gene: 8.

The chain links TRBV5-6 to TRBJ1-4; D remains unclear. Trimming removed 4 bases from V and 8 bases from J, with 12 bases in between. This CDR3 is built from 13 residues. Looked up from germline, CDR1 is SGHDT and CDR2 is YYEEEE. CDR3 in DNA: TGTGCCAGCAGCATGAGGGTGGAGGAAAAACTGTTTTTT. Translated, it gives CASSMRVEEKLFF.

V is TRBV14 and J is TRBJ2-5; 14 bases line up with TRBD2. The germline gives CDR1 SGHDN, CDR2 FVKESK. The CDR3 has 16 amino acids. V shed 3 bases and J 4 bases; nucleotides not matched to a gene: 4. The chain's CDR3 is CASSHLGLAGGETQYF. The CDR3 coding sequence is TGTGCCAGCAGCCATCTAGGACTAGCGGGAGGAGAGACCCAGTACTTC.

CDR3 residues: CGGQGSFNEQFF. DNA of the CDR3: TGCGGGGGACAGGGAAGTTTCAATGAGCAGTTCTTC. The chain employs TRBV29-1 and TRBJ2-1, with 9 bases fitting TRBD1. From germline, CDR1 is SQVTM and CDR2 ANQGSEA. The CDR3 sequence is 12 residues long.

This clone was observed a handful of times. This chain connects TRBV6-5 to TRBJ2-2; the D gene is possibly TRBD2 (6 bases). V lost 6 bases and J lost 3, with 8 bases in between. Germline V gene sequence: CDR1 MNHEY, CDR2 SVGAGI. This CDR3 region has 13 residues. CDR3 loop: CASSERDTGELFF. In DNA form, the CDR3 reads TGTGCCAGCAGCGAGCGGGACACCGGGGAGCTGTTTTTT.

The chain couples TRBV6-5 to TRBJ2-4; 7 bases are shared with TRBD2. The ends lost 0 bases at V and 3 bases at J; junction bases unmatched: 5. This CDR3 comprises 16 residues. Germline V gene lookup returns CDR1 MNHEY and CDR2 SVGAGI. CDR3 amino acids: CASSYSYPGGKNIQYF. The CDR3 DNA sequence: TGTGCCAGCAGTTACTCGTACCCGGGAGGCAAAAACATTCAGTACTTC.

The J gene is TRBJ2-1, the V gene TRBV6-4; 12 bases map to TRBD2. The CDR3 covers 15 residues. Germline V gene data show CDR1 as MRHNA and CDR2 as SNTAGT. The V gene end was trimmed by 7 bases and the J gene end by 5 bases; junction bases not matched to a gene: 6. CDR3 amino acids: CASTRLAGENNEQFF. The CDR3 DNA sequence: TGTGCCAGCACAAGACTAGCGGGGGAAAACAATGAGCAGTTCTTC.

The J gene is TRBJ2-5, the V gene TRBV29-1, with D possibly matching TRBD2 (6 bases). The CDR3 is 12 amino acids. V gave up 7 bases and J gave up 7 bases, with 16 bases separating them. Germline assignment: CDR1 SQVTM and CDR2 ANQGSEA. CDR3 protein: CSGTTSLGTQYF. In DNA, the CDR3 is TGCAGCGGGACGACTAGTCTCGGGACCCAGTACTTC.

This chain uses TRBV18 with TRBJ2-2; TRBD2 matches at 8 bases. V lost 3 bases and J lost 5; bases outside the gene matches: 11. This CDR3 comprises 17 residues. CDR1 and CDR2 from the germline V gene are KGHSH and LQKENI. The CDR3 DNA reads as TGTGCCAGCTCACCCTTTGAGCGGGGGCCTTTAACCGGGGAGCTGTTTTTT. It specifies CASSPFERGPLTGELFF.

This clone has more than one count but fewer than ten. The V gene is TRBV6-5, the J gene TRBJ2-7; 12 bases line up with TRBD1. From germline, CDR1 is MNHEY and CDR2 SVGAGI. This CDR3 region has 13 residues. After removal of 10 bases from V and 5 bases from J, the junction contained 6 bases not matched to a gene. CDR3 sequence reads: CATLGTGGNEQYF. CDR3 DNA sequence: TGTGCCACCCTCGGGACAGGGGGCAACGAGCAGTACTTC.

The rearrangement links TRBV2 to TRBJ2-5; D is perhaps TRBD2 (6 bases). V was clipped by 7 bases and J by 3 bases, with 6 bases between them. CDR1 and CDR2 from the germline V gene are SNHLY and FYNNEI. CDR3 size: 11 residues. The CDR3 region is CASTSEETQYF. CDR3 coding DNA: TGTGCCAGCACTAGCGAAGAGACCCAGTACTTC.

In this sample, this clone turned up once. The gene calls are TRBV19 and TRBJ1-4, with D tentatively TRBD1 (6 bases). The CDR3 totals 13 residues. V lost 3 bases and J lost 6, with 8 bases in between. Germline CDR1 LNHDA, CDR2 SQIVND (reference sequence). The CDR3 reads CASSIQGYEKLFF. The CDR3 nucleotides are TGTGCCAGTAGTATTCAGGGGTATGAAAAACTGTTTTTT.

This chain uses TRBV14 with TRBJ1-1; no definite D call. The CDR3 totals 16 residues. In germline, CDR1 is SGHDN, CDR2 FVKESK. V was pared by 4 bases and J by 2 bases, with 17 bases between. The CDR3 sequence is CASSPRRAVANTEAFF. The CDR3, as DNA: TGTGCCAGCAGCCCGAGGAGGGCGGTGGCCAACACTGAAGCTTTCTTT.

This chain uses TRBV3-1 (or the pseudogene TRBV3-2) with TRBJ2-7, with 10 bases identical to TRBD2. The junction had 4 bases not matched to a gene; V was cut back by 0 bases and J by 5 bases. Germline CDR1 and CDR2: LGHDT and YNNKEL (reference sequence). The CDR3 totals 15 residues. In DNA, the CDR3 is TGTGCCAGCAGCCAAGAGAGCGGGGGGGTCCACGAGCAGTACTTC. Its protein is CASSQESGGVHEQYF.

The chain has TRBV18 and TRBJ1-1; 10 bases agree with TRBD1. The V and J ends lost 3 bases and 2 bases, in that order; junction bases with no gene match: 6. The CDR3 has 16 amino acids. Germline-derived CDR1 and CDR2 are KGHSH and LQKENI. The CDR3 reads CASSPALTGGNTEAFF. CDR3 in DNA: TGTGCCAGCTCACCCGCCCTGACAGGGGGCAACACTGAAGCTTTCTTT.

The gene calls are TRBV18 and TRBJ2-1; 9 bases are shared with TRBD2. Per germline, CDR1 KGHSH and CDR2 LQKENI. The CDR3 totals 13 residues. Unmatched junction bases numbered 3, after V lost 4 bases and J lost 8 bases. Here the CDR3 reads CASSLLAGYEQFF. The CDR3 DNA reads TGTGCCAGCTCACTCCTAGCGGGATATGAGCAGTTCTTC.

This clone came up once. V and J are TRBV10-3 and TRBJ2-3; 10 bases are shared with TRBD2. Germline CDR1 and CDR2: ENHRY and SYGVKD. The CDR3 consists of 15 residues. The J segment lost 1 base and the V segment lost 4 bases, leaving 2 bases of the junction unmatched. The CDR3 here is CAISGTSGGTDTQYF. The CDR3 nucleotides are TGTGCCATCAGTGGGACTAGCGGAGGCACAGATACGCAGTATTTT.